The 12 T cell receptor beta chains given below trace back to one sample, sequenced in a study of beta chain features in type 1 diabetes. What was sequenced were expressed TCRB transcripts, since all of the isolated RNA had been reverse transcribed. Clones were read by immunoSEQ multiplex PCR, and TCRdb kept only the in-frame ones, dropping some. The sample gives about 450,000 clones, 9.5% to 12% of which show up once; around 0.05% is in the top ten. The sequenced material came from naive CD4+ T cells from blood. The source is a woman aged 18-30 years in good health.

In this sample, this clone turned up a few times. The V call is TRBV9, the J call TRBJ2-5, with TRBD2 matching 13 bases. Germline V gives CDR1 SGDLS, CDR2 YYNGEE. The CDR3 length is 17 residues. J lost 5 bases, V lost 3 bases, and 10 bases had no gene match. In nucleotides, the CDR3 is TGTGCCAGCAGCGAGACTAGCGGGGGGCTTTGGCTGGAGACCCAGTACTTC. Translation: CASSETSGGLWLETQYF.

Concerning this clone itself: At one end the junction does not follow the germline gene, possibly because of a read error. V and J are TRBV28 and TRBJ2-1; 9 bases map to TRBD2. Germline V gene lookup returns CDR1 MDHEN and CDR2 SYDVKM. This CDR3 spans 12 amino acids. CDR3 sequence: CVSGRFLNEQFF. CDR3 DNA: TGTGTCAGCGGGAGGTTCCTCAATGAGCAGTTCTTC.

This sequence joins TRBV23-1 and TRBJ2-7; D could derive from TRBD1 or TRBD2 (5 bases each). TRBV23-1 has ORF status, its function being uncertain. This CDR3 comprises 16 residues. V lost 8 bases, J lost 3 bases, and 23 bases lay in between. Here the CDR3 DNA reads TGCGCCAGCCGGGACCGCTTAAGGTCAGGAAGCTACGAGCAGTACTTC. As protein: CASRDRLRSGSYEQYF.

J is TRBJ2-1 and V is TRBV30; 10 bases line up with TRBD2. The CDR3 runs to 17 residues. CDR1 and CDR2 (germline): GTSNPN, SVGIG (reference sequence). J gave up 0 bases and V 2 bases, and 7 bases lay outside the gene matches. The CDR3 spells CAWSLHRTSGSYNEQFF. CDR3 sequence (DNA): TGTGCCTGGAGTCTCCATCGGACTAGCGGCTCCTACAATGAGCAGTTCTTC.

This clone was detected only a few times. The genes are TRBV25-1 and TRBJ2-7; D is unclear. CDR1 MGHDK and CDR2 SYGVNS come from the germline V gene. V was pared by 8 bases and J by 2 bases, with 16 bases between. There are 14 residues in the CDR3. CDR3 loop: CASLWRGIPYEQYV. The CDR3 nucleotides read TGTGCCAGCCTGTGGCGTGGCATCCCCTACGAGCAGTACGTC.

The chain couples TRBV4-1 to TRBJ2-5; no clear D gene. There are 12 residues in the CDR3. Trimming stripped 0 bases from V and 5 bases from J, with 4 bases between. Germline-derived CDR1 and CDR2 are MGHRA and YSYEKL. DNA for the CDR3: TGCGCCAGCAGCCAAGAGGGGGAGACCCAGTACTTC. Its protein product is CASSQEGETQYF.

The chain combines TRBV2 with TRBJ1-1, with D uncertain. Germline V CDR1 and CDR2: SNHLY, FYNNEI. This CDR3 is 15 amino acids long. Deletions cut 1 base from V and 5 bases from J, with 14 bases between. CDR3 in amino acids: CASSEVGQVGTEAFF. The DNA for the CDR3 is TGTGCCAGCAGTGAAGTAGGCCAGGTGGGAACTGAAGCTTTCTTT.

The rearrangement links TRBV10-3 to TRBJ1-2; no reliable D call. The V and J ends lost 8 bases and 0 bases respectively, with 19 bases between them. This CDR3 region has 16 residues. The germline V gene has CDR1 ENHRY and CDR2 SYGVKD. CDR3 bases: TGTGCCATCGGCCGGGCCAGCCTCCCCGCTAACTATGGCTACACCTTC. Translation: CAIGRASLPANYGYTF.

This clone appeared a few times. The chain is built from TRBV4-3 and TRBJ2-4, with D uncertain. The CDR3 has 16 amino acids. Trimming removed 4 bases at V and 0 bases at J, with 13 bases between. Germline CDR1 and CDR2: LGHNA and YSLEER. The CDR3 is CASSPGLTLAKNIQYF. As DNA, the CDR3 is TGCGCCAGCAGCCCCGGGCTGACCCTAGCCAAAAACATTCAGTACTTC.

This clone occurred many times. The J gene is TRBJ1-2, the V gene TRBV7-9, with D unresolved. Trimming took off 5 bases at V and 6 bases at J, with 4 bases between the two ends. The CDR3 is 10 amino acids. Germline V CDR1 and CDR2: SEHNR, FQNEAQ (reference sequence). DNA of the CDR3: TGTGCCAGCAGCGGAGATGGCTACACCTTC. It translates to CASSGDGYTF.

Note on this clone: Other nucleotide sequences in the sample specify the same CDR3. The V and J genes are TRBV19 and TRBJ2-6; D gene unclear. V gave up 4 bases and J gave up 4 bases, with 5 bases separating them. The CDR3 runs to 13 residues. Germline loops: CDR1 LNHDA, CDR2 SQIVND (reference sequence). For the CDR3, the DNA is TGTGCCAGTAGTACAACCGGGGCCAACGTCCTGACTTTC. This gives the protein CASSTTGANVLTF.

This chain uses TRBV19 with TRBJ1-1; possibly TRBD1 for D (6 bases). The CDR3 is 13 amino acids. The germline gives CDR1 LNHDA, CDR2 SQIVND (reference sequence). V was cut by 6 bases and J by 4 bases, with 12 bases left in between. CDR3 nucleotides: TGTGCCAGTAGATCACAGGGAGGCACTGAAGCTTTCTTT. This gives the protein CASRSQGGTEAFF. Full variable domain (remainder filled in from reference TRBV19 and TRBJ1-1): DGGITQSPKYLFRKEGQNVTLSCEQNLNHDAMYWYRQDPGQGLRLIYYSQIVNDFQKGDIAEGYSVSREKKESFPLTVTSAQKNPTAFYLCASRSQGGTEAFFGQGTRLTVV.